The 19 T cell receptor beta chains below come from one sample, sequenced in a study of shared clonotypes between healthy human individuals. This table comes from immunoSEQ multiplex PCR, and its TCRdb copy is limited to in-frame clones, with some not included. This table has around 2,000,000 clones, 85% to 95% appearing once. The naive CD8 population came from CD45RO-negative cells selected for CCR7, without terminally differentiated effector memory CD45RA+ cells. Sequenced input: naive CD8+ T cells sorted from blood. The source is a man younger than 35 in good health.

The chain joins TRBV4-3 to TRBJ2-7, with a possible D match to TRBD1 (7 bases). The CDR3 extends over 15 amino acids. Germline values: CDR1 LGHNA, CDR2 YSLEER. The V end lost 5 bases, the J end lost 5 bases, and 19 bases lay between the germline ends. The chain's CDR3 is CASSTVIGRGDEQYF. DNA for the CDR3: TGCGCCAGCAGCACGGTTATCGGCAGGGGGGACGAGCAGTACTTC.

The J gene is TRBJ2-7, the V gene TRBV6-1; 9 positions match TRBD2. Trimming took 7 bases from V and 2 from J; bases not matched to a gene: 6. Germline lookup yields CDR1 MNHNS and CDR2 SASEGT. The CDR3 is made up of 14 amino acids. The CDR3 here is CASTLAGAAYEQYF. The CDR3, as DNA: TGTGCCAGCACCTTAGCGGGGGCCGCCTACGAGCAGTACTTC.

The chain recombines TRBV27 with TRBJ2-1; 7 bases are a match to TRBD2. J lost 2 bases, V lost 0 bases, and 4 bases had no gene match. Germline V gene data show CDR1 as MNHEY and CDR2 as SMNVEV (reference sequence). The CDR3 loop spans 16 amino acids. The CDR3 DNA is TGTGCCAGCAGTTTATCAGCGGGGTTCACCTACAATGAGCAGTTCTTC. Residues: CASSLSAGFTYNEQFF.

The chain couples TRBV5-1 to TRBJ1-1; D uncertain. Germline CDR1 reads SGHRS; CDR2 reads YFSETQ. The CDR3 is 14 amino acids. Deletions cut 4 bases from V and 4 bases from J, with 14 bases between. The CDR3, as DNA: TGCGCCAGCAGCCAGACCCGGTGGGGCACTGAAGCTTTCTTT. This codes for CASSQTRWGTEAFF.

V gene TRBV19 combines with J gene TRBJ1-2; D gene unclear. The V end was cut by 6 bases, the J end by 0 bases, with 20 bases between. Germline lookup yields CDR1 LNHDA and CDR2 SQIVND (reference sequence). The CDR3 contains 17 residues. The CDR3, as DNA: TGTGCCAGTAGCTGGCCCCGCGTGTCAGGCACTAACTATGGCTACACCTTC. It translates to CASSWPRVSGTNYGYTF.

The rearrangement uses TRBV13 and TRBJ2-6; TRBD1 matches at 7 bases. Losses at the gene ends were 1 base for V and 9 bases for J; bases not matched to a gene: 3. Looked up from germline, CDR1 is PRHDT and CDR2 is FYEKMQ (reference sequence). This CDR3 has 14 residues. The CDR3 DNA reads as TGTGCCAGCAGCTTAGTGACAGGGAACAACGTCCTGACTTTC. Protein product: CASSLVTGNNVLTF.

V usage is TRBV6-6 and J usage is TRBJ2-5; no definite D call. Germline V gene lookup returns CDR1 MNHNY and CDR2 SVGAGI (reference sequence). The CDR3 has 15 amino acids. The V end was cut by 4 bases, the J end by 2 bases, with 14 bases between. The CDR3 protein is CASSFPSGSQETQYF. CDR3 DNA sequence: TGTGCCAGCAGTTTCCCCTCGGGCAGTCAAGAGACCCAGTACTTC.

As concerns this clone: The identical CDR3 is also encoded by other nucleotide sequences in the sample. V usage is TRBV10-2 and J usage is TRBJ2-7; no clear D. V shed 6 bases and J shed 6 bases, with 6 bases lying between them. Per the germline V gene, CDR1 is WSHSY and CDR2 is SAAADI. The length of the CDR3 is 10 residues. The CDR3 bases are TGCGCCAGCAGCGGTGGCGAGCAGTACTTC. This encodes CASSGGEQYF.

The chain couples TRBV5-1 to TRBJ2-7; TRBD1 aligns across 7 bases. Germline CDR1 and CDR2: SGHRS and YFSETQ. The CDR3 loop spans 14 amino acids. Trimming took 4 bases from V and 6 from J; bases not matched to a gene: 10. CDR3 residues: CASSDDRVSREQYF. The CDR3 coding sequence is TGCGCCAGCAGCGACGACAGGGTCTCTCGCGAGCAGTACTTC.

The chain couples TRBV5-6 to TRBJ2-5; D not resolved. The germline CDR1 and CDR2 sequences are SGHDT and YYEEEE. V lost 0 bases and J lost 4, with 13 bases in between. There are 15 residues in the CDR3. CDR3 protein: CASSLDAGLPETQYF. Here the CDR3 DNA reads TGTGCCAGCAGCTTGGACGCAGGCCTCCCAGAGACCCAGTACTTC.

A word on this clone: Different DNA sequences within this sample yield the same CDR3. V gene TRBV27 combines with J gene TRBJ1-5; TRBD1 agrees at 7 bases. V shed 2 bases and J 1 base; nucleotides not matched to a gene: 2. The CDR3 consists of 15 residues. The germline V gene encodes CDR1 MNHEY and CDR2 SMNVEV (reference sequence). The DNA for the CDR3 is TGTGCCAGCAGTTTACAGGGGGACAGCAATCAGCCCCAGCATTTT. Amino acid sequence: CASSLQGDSNQPQHF.

This clone was seen at least ten times. J is TRBJ2-7 and V is TRBV6-5; perhaps TRBD2 as D (6 bases). In germline, CDR1 is MNHEY, CDR2 SVGAGI. This CDR3 is built from 14 residues. The ends were cut back, 6 bases at V and 2 bases at J, with 14 bases in the middle. CDR3 bases: TGTGCCAGCAGCTGGGACTCCCGGGCCTACGAGCAGTACTTC. Residues: CASSWDSRAYEQYF.

This chain connects TRBV28 to TRBJ1-1, with D possibly TRBD1 on 6 matching bases. This CDR3 region has 15 residues. The germline V gene has CDR1 MDHEN and CDR2 SYDVKM. The V gene lost 6 bases and the J gene lost 7 bases, with 21 bases spanning the gap. The CDR3 bases are TGTGCCAGCAGCCCCAGGGGCCTTGGTGAAGATGAAGCTTTCTTT. Protein sequence: CASSPRGLGEDEAFF.

The V and J genes are TRBV11-2 and TRBJ2-3, with 7 bases matching TRBD2. Germline assignment: CDR1 SGHAT and CDR2 FQNNGV. J lost 2 bases, V lost 0 bases, and 8 bases had no gene match. The CDR3 is made up of 17 amino acids. CDR3 in DNA: TGTGCCAGCAGCTTAGATAAGGACGGGAGGTTCACAGATACGCAGTATTTT. Translated, it gives CASSLDKDGRFTDTQYF.

This clone has a handful of counts. The sample holds other DNA sequences that translate to the same CDR3. The chain uses TRBV27 and TRBJ2-7; D call uncertain. The CDR3 consists of 12 residues. CDR1 is MNHEY and CDR2 is SMNVEV in the germline V gene (reference sequence). V lost 0 bases and J 5 bases, leaving 5 bases between the germline ends. The CDR3 sequence is CASSLSGNEQYF. The CDR3 DNA sequence: TGTGCCAGCAGTTTATCAGGGAACGAGCAGTACTTC.

Concerning this clone itself: The same CDR3 can be traced to other DNA sequences in this sample. J is TRBJ2-5 and V is TRBV28; D is unresolved. Trimming cost V 3 bases and J 4 bases, with 3 bases left between them. Per the germline V gene, CDR1 is MDHEN and CDR2 is SYDVKM. This CDR3 spans 11 amino acids. The CDR3 DNA reads TGTGCCAGCAGTTTTACAGAGACCCAGTACTTC. Its protein product is CASSFTETQYF.

The chain is built from TRBV30 and TRBJ1-2, with D possibly TRBD1 on 5 matching bases. Germline V CDR1 and CDR2: GTSNPN, SVGIG (reference sequence). This CDR3 spans 15 amino acids. V lost 2 bases and J lost 4, with 17 bases in between. CDR3: CAWSLGGGTAYGYTF. As DNA, the CDR3 is TGTGCCTGGAGTCTCGGCGGGGGGACGGCCTATGGCTACACCTTC. Full variable domain (missing parts from reference TRBV30 and TRBJ1-2): SQTIHQWPATLVQPVGSPLSLECTVEGTSNPNLYWYRQAAGRGLQLLFYSVGIGQISSEVPQNLSASRPQDRQFILSSKKLLLSDSGFYLCAWSLGGGTAYGYTFGSGTRLTVV.

This sequence joins TRBV30 and TRBJ2-7; D remains ambiguous. CDR3 size: 14 residues. With 2 bases removed from V and 0 bases from J, the gap between germline ends came to 11 bases. The germline gives CDR1 GTSNPN, CDR2 SVGIG (reference sequence). CDR3 amino acids: CAWSTSASSYEQYF. CDR3 nucleotide sequence: TGTGCCTGGAGTACCTCAGCGAGCTCCTACGAGCAGTACTTC.

This chain joins TRBV7-9 and TRBJ2-1; tentatively, D is TRBD2 (5 bases). Germline V CDR1 and CDR2: SEHNR, FQNEAQ (reference sequence). The CDR3 sequence is 14 residues long. The V end was cut by 5 bases, the J end by 9 bases, with 17 bases between. CDR3 DNA sequence: TGTGCCAGCAGCCATGAAGAGGGTTGGGGTGAGCAGTTCTTC. Translation gives CASSHEEGWGEQFF.